These 16 T cell receptor beta chains came from one sample sequenced in a study of beta chain features in type 1 diabetes. Their specific antigens are unknown. The study, taken as a whole, reports: TCRB CDR3s were moderately but significantly shorter in Type 1 diabetes patients in all four CD4+ subsets.

The investigators reverse transcribed all of the isolated RNA, so they sequenced expressed TCRB transcripts. TCRdb's table, derived via immunoSEQ multiplex PCR, lists solely in-frame clones and lacks some. In the table there are 200,000 to 300,000 clones, approximately 13% of which are singletons. Sample: naive CD4+ T cells from blood. These receptors were taken from a young man with type 1 diabetes.

This clone was picked up a small number of times. The chain carries TRBV7-9 and TRBJ2-2, with D perhaps TRBD1 (5 bases). Germline V gives CDR1 SEHNR, CDR2 FQNEAQ (reference sequence). The CDR3 extends over 14 amino acids. V dropped 5 bases and J dropped 6 bases, with 13 bases sitting between them. The CDR3 region is CASSPKGMSGELFF. The CDR3 DNA follows: TGTGCCAGCAGCCCAAAGGGGATGTCCGGGGAGCTGTTTTTT.

This clone was observed a handful of times. The chain carries TRBV5-4 and TRBJ2-1, with 9 positions matching TRBD2. The CDR3 sequence is 15 residues long. V lost 0 bases and J lost 7; bases outside the gene matches: 5. In germline, CDR1 is SGHNT, CDR2 YYREEE (reference sequence). CDR3 protein: CASSLASGVPNEQFF. The DNA for the CDR3 is TGTGCCAGCAGCTTGGCTAGCGGGGTGCCTAATGAGCAGTTCTTC.

This sequence joins TRBV5-4 and TRBJ2-2, with TRBD1 identical over 7 bases. Germline V CDR1 and CDR2: SGHNT, YYREEE (reference sequence). With V trimmed by 4 bases and J by 1 base, 7 bases remained unmatched. The CDR3 is made up of 16 amino acids. CDR3 region: CASSPPGQWNTGELFF. The DNA of the CDR3 is TGTGCCAGCAGCCCGCCGGGACAGTGGAACACCGGGGAGCTGTTTTTT.

The chain is built from TRBV6-5 and TRBJ2-5; D may be TRBD1 (6 bases). The CDR3 is 14 amino acids. In germline, CDR1 is MNHEY, CDR2 SVGAGI. V was cut by 6 bases and J by 2 bases, with 13 bases left in between. This chain's CDR3 is CASSDRLGQETQYF. In nucleotides, the CDR3 is TGTGCCAGCAGCGACAGGTTGGGGCAAGAGACCCAGTACTTC.

In this sample, this clone turned up a few times. The final CDR3 position lacks the conserved phenylalanine or tryptophan, pointing to a likely read error. Because the CDR3's place on the DNA is in doubt, the DNA is left out and the CDR3 is given as listed by TCRdb. This sequence joins TRBV10-3 and TRBJ1-1; TRBD1, the D gene given by the table, was not confirmed from the DNA. The V gene's germline CDR1 is ENHRY and CDR2 SYGVKD. The CDR3 is 8 amino acids long, termini counted. The CDR3 here is CAIRRTGG.

V and J are TRBV5-4 and TRBJ2-3, with a weak D call TRBD2 (5 bases). Germline V lookup: CDR1 SGHNT, CDR2 YYREEE (reference sequence). CDR3 length: 15 residues. Trimming pared 0 bases from V and 4 bases from J, leaving 12 bases between. The CDR3 DNA sequence: TGTGCCAGCAGCTTGGGTGGGCTAGCAGCAGATACGCAGTATTTT. Translation gives CASSLGGLAADTQYF.

This clone appeared a few times. The rearrangement links TRBV4-1 to TRBJ2-4, with 11 nucleotides matching TRBD2. V trimming: 0 bases; J trimming: 0 bases; junction bases outside the gene matches: 10. CDR3 length equals 20 residues. Per the germline V gene, CDR1 is MGHRA and CDR2 is YSYEKL. The CDR3 sequence is CASSQEVTSGGTLAKNIQYF. CDR3 nucleotide sequence: TGCGCCAGCAGCCAAGAGGTCACTAGCGGGGGCACCCTAGCCAAAAACATTCAGTACTTC.

This clone showed up just a few times. Other DNA sequences in the same sample also yield this CDR3. The V gene is TRBV9, the J gene TRBJ1-1; perhaps TRBD1 as D (5 bases). The CDR3 runs 14 residues. V gave up 0 bases and J gave up 0 bases, with 6 bases separating them. CDR1 is SGDLS, CDR2 YYNGEE, per germline. The CDR3 loop is CASSVAGLNTEAFF. CDR3 nucleotides: TGTGCCAGCAGCGTAGCAGGGCTGAACACTGAAGCTTTCTTT. Supplemented by reference TRBV9 and TRBJ1-1, the full variable domain reads DSGVTQTPKHLITATGQRVTLRCSPRSGDLSVYWYQQSLDQGLQFLIQYYNGEERAKGNILERFSAQQFPDLHSELNLSSLELGDSALYFCASSVAGLNTEAFFGQGTRLTVV.

The chain employs TRBV11-3 and TRBJ2-3, with TRBD1 identical over 8 bases. With V trimmed by 1 base and J by 0 bases, 12 bases remained unmatched. This CDR3 contains 19 residues. Looked up from germline, CDR1 is SGHNT and CDR2 is YENEEA. In DNA form, the CDR3 reads TGTGCCAGCAGCTTAGGGCTCATGGCACAGGGGGTGAGCACAGATACGCAGTATTTT. It codes for CASSLGLMAQGVSTDTQYF.

This clone was observed a few times. CDR3 bases: TGTGCCTGGGCGTATAGCGGGAGCATTAGTGAGCAGTTCTTC. This translates into CAWAYSGSISEQFF. The genes are TRBV30 and TRBJ2-1; 9 bases fit TRBD2. The CDR3 is 14 amino acids. The V gene end was trimmed by 5 bases and the J gene end by 9 bases; junction bases not matched to a gene: 11. Germline CDR1 GTSNPN, CDR2 SVGIG (reference sequence).

V is TRBV6-6 and J is TRBJ1-5, with unresolved D. CDR1 is MNHNY and CDR2 is SVGAGI in the germline V gene (reference sequence). The CDR3 runs 13 residues. Trimming took off 0 bases at V and 5 bases at J, with 5 bases between the two ends. This CDR3 reads CASSYSADQPQHF. DNA of the CDR3: TGTGCCAGCAGTTACTCGGCCGATCAGCCCCAGCATTTT.

This clone has a handful of counts. The V and J genes are TRBV15 and TRBJ1-2, with 8 bases lining up with TRBD1. Germline V gene sequence: CDR1 LNHNV, CDR2 YYDKDF (reference sequence). J was trimmed by 2 bases and V by 4 bases; bases with no gene match: 6. The CDR3 consists of 15 residues. As DNA, the CDR3 is TGTGCCACCAGCACGGACAGGGAATTAAACTATGGCTACACCTTC. This encodes CATSTDRELNYGYTF. The whole variable domain, filled in from reference TRBV15 and TRBJ1-2, reads DAMVIQNPRYQVTQFGKPVTLSCSQTLNHNVMYWYQQKSSQAPKLLFHYYDKDFNNEADTPDNFQSRRPNTSFCFLDIRSPGLGDTAMYLCATSTDRELNYGYTFGSGTRLTVV.

This clone was seen a few times. The chain employs TRBV6-1 and TRBJ1-1, with TRBD1 identical over 8 bases. With 6 bases clipped from V and 3 bases from J, the junction kept 9 bases outside the gene matches. Germline CDR1 is MNHNS and CDR2 is SASEGT. The CDR3 runs 15 residues. Written as DNA, the CDR3 is TGTGCCAGCAGCTCCAGGGGGCTCCCCGACACTGAAGCTTTCTTT. Encoded protein: CASSSRGLPDTEAFF.

The chain has TRBV9 and TRBJ1-1; 7 positions match TRBD1. The CDR3 covers 21 residues. V was pared by 0 bases and J by 0 bases, with 20 bases of the junction left unmatched. Germline loops: CDR1 SGDLS, CDR2 YYNGEE. The CDR3 protein is CASSVAPNPRLRDRLNTEAFF. The CDR3 bases are TGTGCCAGCAGCGTAGCTCCCAACCCTCGCCTCCGGGACAGACTGAACACTGAAGCTTTCTTT. The full variable domain, in which reference TRBV9 and TRBJ1-1 provide the parts outside the CDR3, is DSGVTQTPKHLITATGQRVTLRCSPRSGDLSVYWYQQSLDQGLQFLIQYYNGEERAKGNILERFSAQQFPDLHSELNLSSLELGDSALYFCASSVAPNPRLRDRLNTEAFFGQGTRLTVV.

This clone has a handful of counts. This chain connects TRBV7-9 to TRBJ2-5; 12 bases agree with TRBD2. Looked up from germline, CDR1 is SEHNR and CDR2 is FQNEAQ (reference sequence). The CDR3 is 16 residues long. Germline trimming cut 3 bases from V and 4 bases from J; bases unmatched to any gene: 6. DNA of the CDR3: TGTGCCAGCAGCTTTATGGAGGGACTAGCGGGAGAGACCCAGTACTTC. It specifies CASSFMEGLAGETQYF.

The chain carries TRBV5-1 and TRBJ2-7; D uncertain. V was cut by 0 bases and J by 4 bases, with 14 bases left in between. The CDR3 sequence is 15 residues long. Germline loops: CDR1 SGHRS, CDR2 YFSETQ. The CDR3 nucleotides read TGCGCCAGCAGCTTGGCTGTCGCAGGCATATACGAGCAGTACTTC. As protein: CASSLAVAGIYEQYF.